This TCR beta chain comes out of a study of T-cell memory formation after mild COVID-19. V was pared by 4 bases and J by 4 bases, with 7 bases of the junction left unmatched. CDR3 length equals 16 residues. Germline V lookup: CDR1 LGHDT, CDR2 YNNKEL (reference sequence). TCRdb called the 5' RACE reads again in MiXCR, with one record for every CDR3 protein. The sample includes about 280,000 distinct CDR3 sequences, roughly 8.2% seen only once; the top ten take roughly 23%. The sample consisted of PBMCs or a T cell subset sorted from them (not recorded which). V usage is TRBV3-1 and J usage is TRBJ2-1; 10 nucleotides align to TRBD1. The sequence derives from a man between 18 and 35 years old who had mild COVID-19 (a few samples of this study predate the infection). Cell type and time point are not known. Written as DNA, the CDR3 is TGTGCCAGCAGCCCCCGCGACAGGGGGCTTTACAATGAGCAGTTCTTC. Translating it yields CASSPRDRGLYNEQFF.